Listed here are 6 T cell receptor beta chains from one sample, sequenced in a study of blood T cell repertoires in COVID-19. Data came from immunoSEQ multiplex PCR; TCRdb stores just in-frame clones and leaves some out. The sample includes roughly 97,000 clones, more than 75% of them seen just once. Sequenced: peripheral blood. The receptors derive from a man aged 50 to 59 with acute or convalescent COVID-19.

This clone was detected ten times or more. V and J are TRBV5-1 and TRBJ1-5; 8 nucleotides align to TRBD1. CDR3 length equals 14 residues. V was clipped by 0 bases and J by 8 bases; unmatched bases: 4. Germline CDR1 reads SGHRS; CDR2 reads YFSETQ. CDR3 region: CASSLGQGNEPQHF. In nucleotides, the CDR3 is TGCGCCAGCAGCTTGGGACAGGGGAATGAGCCCCAGCATTTT. Complete variable domain (other parts from reference TRBV5-1 and TRBJ1-5): KAGVTQTPRYLIKTRGQQVTLSCSPISGHRSVSWYQQTPGQGLQFLFEYFSETQRNKGNFPGRFSGRQFSNSRSEMNVSTLELGDSALYLCASSLGQGNEPQHFGDGTRLSIL.

The V and J genes are TRBV6-5 and TRBJ2-3, with 8 bases identical to TRBD2. The CDR3 totals 15 residues. V gave up 0 bases and J gave up 5 bases; unmatched junction bases: 4. Germline loops: CDR1 MNHEY, CDR2 SVGAGI. CDR3 loop: CASSYSGTSRDTQYF. CDR3 coding DNA: TGTGCCAGCAGTTACTCTGGGACTAGTAGAGATACGCAGTATTTT.

This clone was picked up one time. The rearrangement links TRBV6-6 to TRBJ2-2, with unresolved D. The germline V and J ends were trimmed by 2 bases and 2 bases, with 9 bases remaining between them. Germline loops: CDR1 MNHNY, CDR2 SVGAGI (reference sequence). The length of the CDR3 is 15 residues. This CDR3 reads CASSYGQVNTGELFF. The CDR3 nucleotides are TGTGCCAGCAGTTACGGGCAGGTCAACACCGGGGAGCTGTTTTTT.

This clone has only one observation. The gene calls are TRBV28 and TRBJ2-6; 7 bases agree with TRBD2. This CDR3 spans 17 amino acids. Trimming removed 6 bases from V and 2 bases from J; junction bases left unmatched: 10. In germline, CDR1 is MDHEN, CDR2 SYDVKM. CDR3 coding DNA: TGTGCCAGCAGCCAAGCGGGAAAAGGGCCTGGGGCCAACGTCCTGACTTTC. Its translation is CASSQAGKGPGANVLTF.

This clone turned up a few times. The genes are TRBV19 and TRBJ2-2; D gene uncertain. Looked up from germline, CDR1 is LNHDA and CDR2 is SQIVND (reference sequence). V was cut by 4 bases and J by 1 base, with 7 bases left in between. The CDR3 has 14 amino acids. CDR3 loop: CASSKTGNTGELFF. The CDR3 DNA reads as TGTGCCAGTAGTAAGACGGGGAACACCGGGGAGCTGTTTTTT.

V gene TRBV7-2 combines with J gene TRBJ2-7, with a tentative D call TRBD1 (5 bases). V dropped 1 base and J dropped 6 bases, with 19 bases sitting between them. The CDR3 covers 16 residues. CDR1 SGHTA and CDR2 FQGNSA come from the germline V gene. Here the CDR3 reads CASSLVGQAIPSEQYF. The CDR3 nucleotides read TGTGCCAGCAGCTTAGTGGGGCAGGCCATCCCTTCCGAGCAGTACTTC.